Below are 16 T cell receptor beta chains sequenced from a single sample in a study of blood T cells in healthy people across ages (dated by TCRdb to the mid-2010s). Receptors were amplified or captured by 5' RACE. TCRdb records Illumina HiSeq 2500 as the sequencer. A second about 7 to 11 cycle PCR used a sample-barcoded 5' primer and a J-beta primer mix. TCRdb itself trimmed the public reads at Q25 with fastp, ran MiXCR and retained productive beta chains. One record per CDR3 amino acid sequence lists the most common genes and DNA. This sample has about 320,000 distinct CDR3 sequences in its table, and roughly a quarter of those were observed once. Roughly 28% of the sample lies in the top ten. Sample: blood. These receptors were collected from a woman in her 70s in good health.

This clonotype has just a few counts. The CDR3 nucleotides are TGCAGTGCTAGACCCTTGGGGGAGAGCTCCTACGAGCAGTACTTC. Translating gives CSARPLGESSYEQYF. The chain couples TRBV20-1 to TRBJ2-7; D assignment may be TRBD1 or TRBD2 (5 bases each). V dropped 2 bases and J dropped 0 bases, with 14 bases sitting between them. Germline V gene lookup returns CDR1 DFQATT and CDR2 SNEGSKA (reference sequence). CDR3 length: 15 residues.

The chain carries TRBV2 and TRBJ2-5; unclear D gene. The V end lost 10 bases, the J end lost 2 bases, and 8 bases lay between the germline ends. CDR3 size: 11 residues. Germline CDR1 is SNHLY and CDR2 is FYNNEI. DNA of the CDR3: TGTGCCAAGACTGTACAAGAGACCCAGTACTTC. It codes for CAKTVQETQYF.

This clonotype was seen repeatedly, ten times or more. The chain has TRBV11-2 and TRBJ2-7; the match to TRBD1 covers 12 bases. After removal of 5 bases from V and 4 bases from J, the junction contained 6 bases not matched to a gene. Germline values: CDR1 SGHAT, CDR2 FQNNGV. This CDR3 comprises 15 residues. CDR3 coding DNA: TGTGCCAGCAGCCCTGGGACAGGGGGCGGGTACGAGCAGTACTTC. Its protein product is CASSPGTGGGYEQYF.

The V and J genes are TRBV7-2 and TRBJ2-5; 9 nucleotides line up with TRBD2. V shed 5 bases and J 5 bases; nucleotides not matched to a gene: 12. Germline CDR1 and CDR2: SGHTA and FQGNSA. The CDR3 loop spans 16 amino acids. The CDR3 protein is CASSPKSSGSYETQYF. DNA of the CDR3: TGTGCCAGCAGCCCGAAGAGTAGCGGGAGCTACGAGACCCAGTACTTC.

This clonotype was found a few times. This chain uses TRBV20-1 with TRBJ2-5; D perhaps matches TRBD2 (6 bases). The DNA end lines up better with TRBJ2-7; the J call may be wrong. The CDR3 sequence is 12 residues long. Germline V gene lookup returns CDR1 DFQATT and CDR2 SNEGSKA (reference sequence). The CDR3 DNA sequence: TGCAGCGTACGGGGGACCTCCTACGAGCAGTACTTC. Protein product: CSVRGTSYEQYF.

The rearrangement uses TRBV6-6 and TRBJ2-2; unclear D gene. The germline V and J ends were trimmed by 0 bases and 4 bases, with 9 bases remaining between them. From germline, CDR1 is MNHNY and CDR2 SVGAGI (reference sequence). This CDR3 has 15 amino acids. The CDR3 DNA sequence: TGTGCCAGCAGTTACTCGGGTATCGGCACCGGGGAGCTGTTTTTT. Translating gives CASSYSGIGTGELFF.

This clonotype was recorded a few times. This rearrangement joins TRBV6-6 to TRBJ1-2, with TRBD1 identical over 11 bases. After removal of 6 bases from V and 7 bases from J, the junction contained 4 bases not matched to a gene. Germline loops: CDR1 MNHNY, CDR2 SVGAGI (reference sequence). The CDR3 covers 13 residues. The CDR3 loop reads CASRPGQGGGYTF. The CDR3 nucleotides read TGTGCCAGCAGACCGGGACAGGGGGGTGGCTACACCTTC.

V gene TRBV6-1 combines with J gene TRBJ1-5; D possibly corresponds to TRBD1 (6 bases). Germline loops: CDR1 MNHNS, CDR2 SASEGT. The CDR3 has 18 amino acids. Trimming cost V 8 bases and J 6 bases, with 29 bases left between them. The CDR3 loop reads CASDNRGTKGDQGQPQHF. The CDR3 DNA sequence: TGTGCCAGCGACAATAGAGGGACAAAAGGTGATCAAGGTCAGCCCCAGCATTTT.

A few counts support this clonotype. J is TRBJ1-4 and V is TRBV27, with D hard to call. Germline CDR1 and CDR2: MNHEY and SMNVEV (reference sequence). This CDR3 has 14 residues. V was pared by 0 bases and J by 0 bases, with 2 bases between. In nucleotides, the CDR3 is TGTGCCAGCAGTTTATCGACAACTAATGAAAAACTGTTTTTT. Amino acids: CASSLSTTNEKLFF. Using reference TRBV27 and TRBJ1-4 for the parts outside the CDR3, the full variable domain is EAQVTQNPRYLITVTGKKLTVTCSQNMNHEYMSWYRQDPGLGLRQIYYSMNVEVTDKGDVPEGYKVSRKEKRNFPLILESPSPNQTSLYFCASSLSTTNEKLFFGSGTQLSVL.

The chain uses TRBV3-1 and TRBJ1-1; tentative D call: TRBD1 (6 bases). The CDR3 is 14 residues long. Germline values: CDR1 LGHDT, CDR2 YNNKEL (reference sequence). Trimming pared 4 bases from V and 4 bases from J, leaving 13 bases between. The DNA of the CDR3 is TGTGCCAGCAGCCCCTTACAAGGGGGCACTGAAGCTTTCTTT. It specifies CASSPLQGGTEAFF.

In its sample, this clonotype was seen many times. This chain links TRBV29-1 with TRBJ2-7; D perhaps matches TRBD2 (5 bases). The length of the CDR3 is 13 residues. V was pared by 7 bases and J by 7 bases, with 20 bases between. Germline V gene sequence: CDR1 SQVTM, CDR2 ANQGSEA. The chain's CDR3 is CSAAARGLAEQYF. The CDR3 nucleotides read TGCAGCGCCGCCGCCCGTGGTCTAGCTGAGCAGTACTTC.

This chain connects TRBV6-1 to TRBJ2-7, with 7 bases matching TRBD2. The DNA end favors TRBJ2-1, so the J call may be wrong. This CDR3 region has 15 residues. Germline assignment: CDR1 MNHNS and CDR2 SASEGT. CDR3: CASSRSSGSYNEQFF. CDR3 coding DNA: TGTGCCAGCAGCCGCTCTAGCGGCTCCTACAATGAGCAGTTCTTC.

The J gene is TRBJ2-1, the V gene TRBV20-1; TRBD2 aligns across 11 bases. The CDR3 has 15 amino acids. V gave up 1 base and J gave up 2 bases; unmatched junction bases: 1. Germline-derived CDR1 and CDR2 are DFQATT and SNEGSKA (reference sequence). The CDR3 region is CSARASGRTYNEQFF. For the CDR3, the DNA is TGCAGTGCTAGAGCTAGCGGGAGGACCTACAATGAGCAGTTCTTC.

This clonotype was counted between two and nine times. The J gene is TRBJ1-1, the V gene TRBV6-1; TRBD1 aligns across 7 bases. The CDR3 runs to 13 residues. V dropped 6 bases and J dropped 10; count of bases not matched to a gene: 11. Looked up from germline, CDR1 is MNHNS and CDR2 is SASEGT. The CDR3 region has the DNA TGTGCCAGCAGACCCCAGGGGTCAGGGGGAGCTTTCTTT. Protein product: CASRPQGSGGAFF.

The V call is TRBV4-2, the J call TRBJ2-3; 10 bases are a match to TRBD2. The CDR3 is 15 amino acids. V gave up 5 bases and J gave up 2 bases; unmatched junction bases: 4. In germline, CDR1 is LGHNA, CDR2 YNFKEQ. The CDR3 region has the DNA TGTGCCAGCAGCTTAGCGGGAGGCTTCACAGATACGCAGTATTTT. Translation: CASSLAGGFTDTQYF.

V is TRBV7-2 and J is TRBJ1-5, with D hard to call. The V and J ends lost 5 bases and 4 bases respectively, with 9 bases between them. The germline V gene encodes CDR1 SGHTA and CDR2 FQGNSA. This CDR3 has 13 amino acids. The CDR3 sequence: CASSGVGNQPQHF. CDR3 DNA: TGTGCCAGCAGCGGCGTGGGAAATCAGCCCCAGCATTTT. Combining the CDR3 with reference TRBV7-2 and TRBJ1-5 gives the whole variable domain GAGVSQSPSNKVTEKGKDVELRCDPISGHTALYWYRQSLGQGLEFLIYFQGNSAPDKSGLPSDRFSAERTGGSVSTLTIQRTQQEDSAVYLCASSGVGNQPQHFGDGTRLSIL.